This T cell receptor (beta chain) was sequenced for a study of tumor and adjacent non-tumor tissue in lung cancer. Study-wide context: Some 3.9 million productive TCRbeta reads were obtained per sample on average. Findings of the study overall: Tumor repertoires had a smaller top 100 clone share than normal lung. Significantly higher TCR diversity was found in tumor than normal lung.

TCRbeta libraries were built with three rounds of nested PCR, modified from ARM-PCR. TCRdb used MiXCR to reprocess the multiplex PCR reads, holding one entry per CDR3 protein. Among over 100,000 distinct CDR3 sequences listed, roughly 74% were seen once. From germline, CDR1 is LGHNA and CDR2 YSLEER. The CDR3 covers 15 residues. In the case of this clonotype: The target antigen is unknown. At one of its ends the junction is not consistent with the germline gene, which may arise from a read error.

The template was RNA from unsorted bulk tissue. The rearrangement links TRBV4-3 to TRBJ2-3, with 9 bases identical to TRBD2. Sample: lung tumor tissue. The clonotype was recovered from a woman in her sixties or seventies with non-small cell lung cancer. As DNA, the CDR3 is TGCGCAAGCAGCCAAGATAGCGGGAGAGCAGATACGCAGTATTTT. It translates to CASSQDSGRADTQYF.